Here is one T cell receptor (beta chain) with its context. Its antigen is unknown. Generated by immunoSEQ multiplex PCR, the TCRdb table keeps only in-frame clones and is missing some. This sample carries tens of thousands of clones, roughly 80% of them seen once, and the ten largest clones take approximately 1.9%. The ends were cut back, 3 bases at V and 5 bases at J, with 10 bases in the middle. From germline, CDR1 is MNHEY and CDR2 SMNVEV (reference sequence). This CDR3 has 13 amino acids. This sample was included in a study of OX40 agonist ivuxolimab in advanced cancers. As for the study in general: Allowance was made for prior anti-PD-1, anti-PD-L1 or anti-CTLA-4 therapy, and about 40% had some. Study results and limitations: Dose levels from 0.1 to 3.0 mg/kg saw CD4+ and CD8+ blood T cells expand clonally by week 6.

The source is an adult with an advanced solid tumor such as melanoma, head and neck, liver or kidney cancer. Sequences were derived from CD4+ or CD8+ T cells sorted from blood, sampled in a trial of the OX40 agonist ivuxolimab. This chain connects TRBV27 to TRBJ2-5, with a possible D match to TRBD1 (5 bases). The CDR3 nucleotides read TGTGCCAGCAGTTTTTGGGGCGGCGAGACCCAGTACTTC. Encoded protein: CASSFWGGETQYF.